Listed here are 13 T cell receptor beta chains from one sample, sequenced in a study of T cell responses to AZD1222 COVID-19 vaccine. Sequenced by immunoSEQ multiplex PCR; TCRdb stores in-frame clones only, minus some. The repertoire holds approximately 70,000 clones, with 86% as singletons. The sample consisted of peripheral blood, taken on day 0 of AZD1222 vaccination. These receptors came from an adult in good health.

The rearrangement joins TRBV29-1 to TRBJ2-7; D is possibly TRBD1 or TRBD2 (5 bases each). Trimming stripped 4 bases from V and 0 bases from J, with 16 bases between. The CDR3 consists of 15 residues. Germline V gene sequence: CDR1 SQVTM, CDR2 ANQGSEA. DNA of the CDR3: TGCAGCGTTGTTTTCATTTCAGGGAGCTCCTACGAGCAGTACTTC. Protein product: CSVVFISGSSYEQYF.

This chain joins TRBV11-2 and TRBJ1-5; D not certain. The CDR3 has 13 residues. The V end lost 6 bases, the J end lost 0 bases, and 6 bases lay between the germline ends. Germline loops: CDR1 SGHAT, CDR2 FQNNGV. The CDR3 sequence is CASSLDSNQPQHF. DNA for the CDR3: TGTGCCAGCAGTCTAGATAGCAATCAGCCCCAGCATTTT.

The chain is built from TRBV27 and TRBJ2-7, with a tentative D call TRBD1 (5 bases). With 5 bases removed from V and 1 base from J, the gap between germline ends came to 9 bases. The CDR3 has 13 amino acids. Germline assignment: CDR1 MNHEY and CDR2 SMNVEV (reference sequence). The DNA of the CDR3 is TGTGCCAGCAGTCGCCGACAGTCCTACGAGCAGTACTTC. It translates to CASSRRQSYEQYF.

The gene calls are TRBV11-1 and TRBJ2-7; 11 bases are a match to TRBD2. Trimming removed 5 bases from V and 5 bases from J; junction bases left unmatched: 5. The CDR3 contains 14 residues. CDR1 is SGHAT, CDR2 FQDESV, per germline (reference sequence). The CDR3: CASSLSGRVNEQYF. CDR3 bases: TGTGCCAGCAGCCTTAGCGGGAGGGTGAACGAGCAGTACTTC.

The rearrangement links TRBV5-4 to TRBJ1-1, with D perhaps matching TRBD1 (6 bases). V lost 1 base and J 3 bases, leaving 16 bases between the germline ends. Germline values: CDR1 SGHNT, CDR2 YYREEE (reference sequence). This CDR3 has 16 amino acids. The CDR3 region is CASSLPQGIGDTEAFF. In DNA, the CDR3 is TGTGCCAGCAGCTTGCCTCAGGGGATCGGGGACACTGAAGCTTTCTTT.

The chain recombines TRBV13 with TRBJ1-4; D not certain. V lost 2 bases and J lost 8, with 6 bases in between. This CDR3 region has 12 residues. Looked up from germline, CDR1 is PRHDT and CDR2 is FYEKMQ (reference sequence). CDR3 DNA sequence: TGTGCCAGCAGCTTATTCAGAGAAAAACTGTTTTTT. It encodes CASSLFREKLFF.

The chain links TRBV6-5 to TRBJ2-7; 9 positions match TRBD1. After removal of 4 bases from V and 6 bases from J, the junction contained 10 bases not matched to a gene. From germline, CDR1 is MNHEY and CDR2 SVGAGI. CDR3 length: 15 amino acids. CDR3 loop: CASSSGTGILGEQYF. For the CDR3, the DNA is TGTGCCAGCAGTTCCGGGACAGGGATTTTGGGCGAGCAGTACTTC.

This chain uses TRBV9 with TRBJ1-1, with D perhaps matching TRBD1 (5 bases). Deletions cut 0 bases from V and 0 bases from J, with 9 bases between. This CDR3 has 15 amino acids. Germline V gene lookup returns CDR1 SGDLS and CDR2 YYNGEE. The DNA for the CDR3 is TGTGCCAGCAGCGTAGCTGGGGCCATGAACACTGAAGCTTTCTTT. Translation gives CASSVAGAMNTEAFF.

The chain carries TRBV7-9 and TRBJ1-3, with D perhaps TRBD1 (6 bases). Germline V lookup: CDR1 SEHNR, CDR2 FQNEAQ (reference sequence). Trimming removed 2 bases at V and 0 bases at J, with 11 bases between. The CDR3 runs 16 residues. DNA for the CDR3: TGTGCCAGCAGCTTACCGGGACAAGGCTCTGGAAACACCATATATTTT. It codes for CASSLPGQGSGNTIYF.

This sequence joins TRBV4-3 and TRBJ2-3, with D unclear. The CDR3 has 14 amino acids. Germline V lookup: CDR1 LGHNA, CDR2 YSLEER. V was cut by 0 bases and J by 3 bases, with 7 bases left in between. CDR3 residues: CASSQDGVTDTQYF. The CDR3 region has the DNA TGCGCCAGCAGCCAAGATGGGGTAACAGATACGCAGTATTTT.

The chain couples TRBV5-1 to TRBJ1-1, with D unclear. Germline assignment: CDR1 SGHRS and CDR2 YFSETQ. CDR3 length: 13 residues. Between the trimmed V and J ends, which lost 1 base and 2 bases, there was a span of 6 bases. CDR3 DNA sequence: TGCGCCAGCAGCTTGAAAAGTAACACTGAAGCTTTCTTT. This translates into CASSLKSNTEAFF. Complete variable domain (other parts from reference TRBV5-1 and TRBJ1-1): KAGVTQTPRYLIKTRGQQVTLSCSPISGHRSVSWYQQTPGQGLQFLFEYFSETQRNKGNFPGRFSGRQFSNSRSEMNVSTLELGDSALYLCASSLKSNTEAFFGQGTRLTVV.

The CDR3 coding sequence is TGTGCCAGCTCGCAGGGATTTAGCAATCAGCCCCAGCATTTT. Translated: CASSQGFSNQPQHF. The chain recombines TRBV18 with TRBJ1-5, with a weak D call TRBD1 (5 bases). Germline loops: CDR1 KGHSH, CDR2 LQKENI. The CDR3 has 14 residues. Trimming shortened V by 6 bases and J by 0 bases, and 9 bases separated the two germline ends.

J is TRBJ1-4 and V is TRBV18; 7 positions match TRBD1. The CDR3 length is 13 residues. J gave up 7 bases and V 5 bases, and 4 bases lay outside the gene matches. Germline V CDR1 and CDR2: KGHSH, LQKENI. CDR3 coding DNA: TGTGCCAGCTCATCCACAGGGGTTGAAAAACTGTTTTTT. Encoded protein: CASSSTGVEKLFF.